One T cell receptor (beta chain) is described in this entry. Its antigen is undetermined. These data belong to a study of identical twins. Study observations and caveats: Zero-insertion analyses might be partly confounded by invariant T cells like MAIT and iNKT. Out-of-frame beta sequences exhibited a weaker degree of excess twin sharing.

CDR3 size: 18 residues. Germline lookup yields CDR1 ENHRY and CDR2 SYGVKD. With 1 base removed from V and 8 bases from J, the gap between germline ends came to 24 bases. TCRdb reanalysed the 5' RACE reads using MiXCR and keeps one entry per CDR3 protein. The sample has 460,000 or so distinct CDR3 sequences, 11% to 15% seen once. The same sample was also used in a study of yellow fever vaccine responses in identical twins.

This sequence originates from a woman aged 18-29 years in good health. The chain links TRBV10-3 to TRBJ2-1, with D possibly TRBD2 on 6 matching bases. Specimen: CD4+ T cells sorted from blood. As DNA, the CDR3 is TGTGCCATCAGTGAGTTGGATGCGGGACGTGGGCAGCATTATGAGCAGTTCTTC. Translated, it gives CAISELDAGRGQHYEQFF.